The 10 T cell receptor beta chains listed next were all sequenced from one sample in a study of cytomegalovirus exposure and HLA in healthy donors. The PCR used 60 Vbeta and 13 Jbeta primers. Profiled with immunoSEQ multiplex PCR; TCRdb holds only in-frame clones, not every one. The sample contains under 200,000 clones, about 85% of which appear only once. The sample taken for sequencing was PBMCs. The receptors stem from a man younger than 35 in good health and CMV-seronegative.

The genes are TRBV7-3 and TRBJ2-7, with 13 bases matching TRBD2. The CDR3 runs 15 residues. The ends lost 4 bases at V and 5 bases at J; junction bases unmatched: 5. The germline CDR1 and CDR2 sequences are SGHTA and FQGTGA. CDR3 bases: TGTGCCAGCAGCTCACTAGCGGGAGGGCCGGACGAGCAGTACTTC. It yields the protein CASSSLAGGPDEQYF.

The chain has TRBV5-1 and TRBJ1-4; TRBD1 is a possible D gene (5 bases). The length of the CDR3 is 17 residues. The V gene's germline CDR1 is SGHRS and CDR2 YFSETQ. With 0 bases removed from V and 2 bases from J, the gap between germline ends came to 14 bases. The CDR3 here is CASSLGVGGATNEKLFF. The CDR3 nucleotides are TGCGCCAGCAGCTTGGGAGTTGGTGGGGCTACTAATGAAAAACTGTTTTTT.

The genes are TRBV9 and TRBJ2-7; weak D call: TRBD2 (7 bases). V was trimmed by 4 bases and J by 5 bases, leaving 10 bases between them. This CDR3 has 12 amino acids. Germline CDR1 SGDLS, CDR2 YYNGEE. The CDR3 is CASSPGGHEQYF. The CDR3 DNA reads TGTGCCAGCAGCCCCGGGGGGCACGAGCAGTACTTC. The variable domain in full, completed from reference TRBV9 and TRBJ2-7, reads DSGVTQTPKHLITATGQRVTLRCSPRSGDLSVYWYQQSLDQGLQFLIQYYNGEERAKGNILERFSAQQFPDLHSELNLSSLELGDSALYFCASSPGGHEQYFGPGTRLTVT.

This clone was counted a single time. The chain has TRBV19 and TRBJ1-3; perhaps TRBD1 as D (6 bases). CDR1 is LNHDA and CDR2 is SQIVND in the germline V gene (reference sequence). This CDR3 is 15 amino acids long. Trimming left V 2 bases short and J 4 bases short, with 12 bases between. The CDR3 loop reads CASSIMGAPGNTIYF. The CDR3 DNA reads as TGTGCCAGTAGTATAATGGGGGCTCCCGGAAACACCATATATTTT.

This rearrangement joins TRBV28 to TRBJ2-7, with 9 bases identical to TRBD1. With V trimmed by 5 bases and J by 5 bases, 7 bases remained unmatched. Germline V gene data show CDR1 as MDHEN and CDR2 as SYDVKM. This CDR3 has 14 amino acids. The CDR3 reads CASSPDRGSDEQYF. Written as DNA, the CDR3 is TGTGCCAGCAGTCCGGACAGGGGCTCAGACGAGCAGTACTTC.

This clone was picked up a small number of times. This chain joins TRBV5-1 and TRBJ2-5; 9 nucleotides agree with TRBD1. The V segment lost 3 bases and the J segment 2 bases; nucleotides outside the gene matches: 2. CDR1 is SGHRS, CDR2 YFSETQ, per germline. The CDR3 runs to 14 residues. CDR3 sequence: CASSWGTGQETQYF. In DNA, the CDR3 is TGCGCCAGCAGCTGGGGGACAGGGCAAGAGACCCAGTACTTC. Full variable domain (remainder filled in from reference TRBV5-1 and TRBJ2-5): KAGVTQTPRYLIKTRGQQVTLSCSPISGHRSVSWYQQTPGQGLQFLFEYFSETQRNKGNFPGRFSGRQFSNSRSEMNVSTLELGDSALYLCASSWGTGQETQYFGPGTRLLVL.

The rearrangement uses TRBV4-1 and TRBJ2-5; 7 bases are a match to TRBD2. From germline, CDR1 is MGHRA and CDR2 YSYEKL. The CDR3 consists of 14 residues. Germline trimming cut 4 bases from V and 5 bases from J; bases unmatched to any gene: 7. The CDR3 DNA reads TGCGCCAGCAGCCGCGGACTAGTGGAGGAGACCCAGTACTTC. This gives the protein CASSRGLVEETQYF.

The rearrangement uses TRBV28 and TRBJ2-5; 7 nucleotides match TRBD2. Unmatched junction bases numbered 5, after V lost 4 bases and J lost 3 bases. The germline V gene encodes CDR1 MDHEN and CDR2 SYDVKM. The CDR3 length is 14 residues. CDR3 sequence: CASSSAGVEETQYF. CDR3 in DNA: TGTGCCAGCAGTTCGGCGGGGGTTGAAGAGACCCAGTACTTC. Complete variable domain (other parts from reference TRBV28 and TRBJ2-5): DVKVTQSSRYLVKRTGEKVFLECVQDMDHENMFWYRQDPGLGLRLIYFSYDVKMKEKGDIPEGYSVSREKKERFSLILESASTNQTSMYLCASSSAGVEETQYFGPGTRLLVL.

The CDR3 sequence: CASSLGRDNTGELFF. The CDR3 nucleotides are TGTGCCAGCAGCTTAGGGAGGGACAACACCGGGGAGCTGTTTTTT. The J gene is TRBJ2-2, the V gene TRBV7-6; tentatively, D is TRBD2 (6 bases). The CDR3 covers 15 residues. Germline V lookup: CDR1 SGHVS, CDR2 FNYEAQ. V was cut by 1 base and J by 2 bases, with 8 bases left in between. Together with reference TRBV7-6 and TRBJ2-2, the CDR3 gives the full variable domain: GAGVSQSPRYKVTKRGQDVALRCDPISGHVSLYWYRQALGQGPEFLTYFNYEAQQDKSGLPNDRFSAERPEGSISTLTIQRTEQRDSAMYRCASSLGRDNTGELFFGEGSRLTVL.

The genes are TRBV5-1 and TRBJ1-4, with 8 bases that match TRBD1. The CDR3 has 15 residues. Trimming took 7 bases from V and 2 from J; bases not matched to a gene: 7. Germline-derived CDR1 and CDR2 are SGHRS and YFSETQ. The CDR3 DNA sequence: TGCGCCAGCGGCCCAGGGGGCAGGACTAATGAAAAACTGTTTTTT. This translates into CASGPGGRTNEKLFF.